This TCR beta chain was captured in a study of vaccination and CD4 T cells after COVID-19. Sample treatment: roughly 11-day PBMC culture with coronavirus spike peptide pools or control peptides (ViraFEST assay). Regarding this clonotype: The target antigen is unknown.

Germline CDR1 MNHNS, CDR2 SASEGT. The germline V and J ends were trimmed by 6 bases and 6 bases, with 5 bases remaining between them. The CDR3 contains 10 residues. At the Johns Hopkins FTIC core, DNA taken from cultured CD4+ T cells was sequenced by way of the Oncomine TCR Beta short-read assay. TCRdb reprocessed the PCR reads via MiXCR and lists one record per CDR3 protein. The top ten clones hold 28% of a sample with approximately 13,000 distinct CDR3 sequences, approximately 75% of them seen once. The V and J genes are TRBV6-1 and TRBJ1-1, with D hard to call. This clonotype originated in a human donor who had recovered from COVID-19. Sequenced material: CD4+ T cells from blood, cultured in vitro. CDR3 in DNA: TGTGCCAGCAGGCTGGCTGAAGCTTTCTTT. Its translation: CASRLAEAFF.